The text below deals with one T cell receptor beta chain. Its antigen is undetermined. The data belong to a study of CD8 T cells in Susac syndrome. This CDR3 contains 12 residues. Germline lookup yields CDR1 MNHEY and CDR2 SMNVEV (reference sequence). V was cut by 10 bases and J by 4 bases, with 11 bases left in between. Sequencing of TCR beta was performed on blood CD8+ T cells and on blood CD4+ T cells. TEMRA cells were enriched by FACS, and CD4+ and CD8+ T cells were negatively isolated. Regarding the study as a whole: The study acknowledged a relatively small number of individuals in its TCR sequencing and HLA analysis.

RNA, at about 0.45 to 1 ug, was reverse transcribed with random hexamers. TCR beta CDR3 was amplified by immunoSEQ multiplex PCR. This amplification extended across 54 Vbeta and 13 Jbeta segments. Each CDR3 protein is one row after TCRdb ran MiXCR on the immunoSEQ multiplex PCR reads. This table holds 51,000 or so distinct CDR3 sequences, roughly 93% found once. The source is a human donor in good health. Sequenced input: CD8+ T cells from PBMCs. V gene TRBV27 combines with J gene TRBJ2-1, with D possibly TRBD2 on 6 matching bases. The CDR3 nucleotides read TGTGCCACCGTTAGCGGTTACAATGAGCAGTTCTTC. It specifies CATVSGYNEQFF.